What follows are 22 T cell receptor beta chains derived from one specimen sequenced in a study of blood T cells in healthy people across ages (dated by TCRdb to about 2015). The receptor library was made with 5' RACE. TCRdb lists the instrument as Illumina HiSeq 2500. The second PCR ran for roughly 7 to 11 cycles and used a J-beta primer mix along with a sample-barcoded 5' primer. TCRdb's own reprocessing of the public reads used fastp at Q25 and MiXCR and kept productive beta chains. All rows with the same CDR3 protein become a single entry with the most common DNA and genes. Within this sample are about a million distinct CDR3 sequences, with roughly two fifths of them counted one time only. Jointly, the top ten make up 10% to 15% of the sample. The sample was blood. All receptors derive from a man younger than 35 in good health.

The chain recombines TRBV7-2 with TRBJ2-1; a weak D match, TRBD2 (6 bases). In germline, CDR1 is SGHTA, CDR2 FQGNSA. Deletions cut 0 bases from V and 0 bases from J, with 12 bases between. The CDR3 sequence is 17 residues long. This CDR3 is CASSLAPGGSSYNEQFF. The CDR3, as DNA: TGTGCCAGCAGCTTAGCGCCAGGAGGGAGCTCCTACAATGAGCAGTTCTTC. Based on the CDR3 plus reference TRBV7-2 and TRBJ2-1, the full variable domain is GAGVSQSPSNKVTEKGKDVELRCDPISGHTALYWYRQSLGQGLEFLIYFQGNSAPDKSGLPSDRFSAERTGGSVSTLTIQRTQQEDSAVYLCASSLAPGGSSYNEQFFGPGTRLTVL.

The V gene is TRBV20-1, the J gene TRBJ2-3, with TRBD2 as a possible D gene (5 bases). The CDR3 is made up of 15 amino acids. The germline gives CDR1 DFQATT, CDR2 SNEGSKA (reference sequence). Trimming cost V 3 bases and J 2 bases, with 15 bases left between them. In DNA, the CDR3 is TGCAGTGCTAGGGGAGCGGTCGCTAACACAGATACGCAGTATTTT. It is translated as CSARGAVANTDTQYF.

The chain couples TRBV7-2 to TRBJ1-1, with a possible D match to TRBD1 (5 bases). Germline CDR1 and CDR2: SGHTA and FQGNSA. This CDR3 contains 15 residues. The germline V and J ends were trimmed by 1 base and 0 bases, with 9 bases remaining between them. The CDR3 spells CASSLGGGVNTEAFF. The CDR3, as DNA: TGTGCCAGCAGCTTAGGGGGGGGGGTGAACACTGAAGCTTTCTTT.

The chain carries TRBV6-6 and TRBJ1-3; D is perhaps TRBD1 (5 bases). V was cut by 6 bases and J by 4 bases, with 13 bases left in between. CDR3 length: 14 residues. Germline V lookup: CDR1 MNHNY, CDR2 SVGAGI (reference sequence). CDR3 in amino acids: CASSLRGEGNTIYF. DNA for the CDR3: TGTGCCAGCAGCCTGCGAGGGGAAGGAAACACCATATATTTT.

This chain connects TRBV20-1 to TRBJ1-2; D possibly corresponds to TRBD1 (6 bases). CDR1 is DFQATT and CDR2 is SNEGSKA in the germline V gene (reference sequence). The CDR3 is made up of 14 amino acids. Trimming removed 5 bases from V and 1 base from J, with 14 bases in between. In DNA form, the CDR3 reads TGCAGTGCTTCCCGGGGGGGGCTTAACTATGGCTACACCTTC. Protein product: CSASRGGLNYGYTF.

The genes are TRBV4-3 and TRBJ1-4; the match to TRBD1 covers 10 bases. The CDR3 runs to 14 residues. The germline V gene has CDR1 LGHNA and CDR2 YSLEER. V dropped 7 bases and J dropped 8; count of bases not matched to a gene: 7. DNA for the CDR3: TGCGCCAGCACCACGACGGGACAGGGGGAAAAACTGTTTTTT. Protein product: CASTTTGQGEKLFF.

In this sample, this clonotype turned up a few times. The CDR3 here is CASSFVTSGVPKNIQYF. The CDR3 nucleotides are TGTGCCAGCAGTTTTGTGACTAGCGGGGTTCCCAAAAACATTCAGTACTTC. The V and J genes are TRBV27 and TRBJ2-4, with TRBD2 matching 11 bases. J lost 2 bases, V lost 3 bases, and 6 bases had no gene match. The germline CDR1 and CDR2 sequences are MNHEY and SMNVEV (reference sequence). CDR3 size: 17 residues.

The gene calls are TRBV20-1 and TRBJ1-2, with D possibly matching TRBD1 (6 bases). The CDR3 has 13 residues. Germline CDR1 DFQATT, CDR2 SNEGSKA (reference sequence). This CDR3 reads CRTPGHSNYGYTF. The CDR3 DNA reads TGCAGAACACCGGGACACTCTAACTATGGCTACACCTTC.

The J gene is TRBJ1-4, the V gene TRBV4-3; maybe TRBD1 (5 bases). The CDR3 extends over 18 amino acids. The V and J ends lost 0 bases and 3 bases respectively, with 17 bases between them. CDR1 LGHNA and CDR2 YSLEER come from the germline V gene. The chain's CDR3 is CASSQDLPGRGANEKLFF. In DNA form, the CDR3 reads TGCGCCAGCAGCCAAGATCTTCCAGGGAGGGGAGCTAATGAAAAACTGTTTTTT.

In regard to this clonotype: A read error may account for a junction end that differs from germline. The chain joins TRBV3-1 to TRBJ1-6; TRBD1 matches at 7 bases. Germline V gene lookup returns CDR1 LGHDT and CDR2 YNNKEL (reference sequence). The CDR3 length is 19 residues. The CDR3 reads CASSLYRPMDRRNNSPLLF. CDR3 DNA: TGTGCCAGCAGCCTATACAGACCAATGGACAGGAGAAATAATTCACCCCTCCTCTTT.

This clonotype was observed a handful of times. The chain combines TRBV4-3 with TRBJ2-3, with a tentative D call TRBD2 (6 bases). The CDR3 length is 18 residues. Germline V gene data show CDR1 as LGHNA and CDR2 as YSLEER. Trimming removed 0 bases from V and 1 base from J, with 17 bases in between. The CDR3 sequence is CASSQDGPRGGGTDTQYF. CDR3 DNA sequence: TGCGCCAGCAGCCAAGATGGGCCCCGGGGAGGTGGCACAGATACGCAGTATTTT.

CDR3 sequence: CASSPATGGYTF. CDR3 nucleotides: TGTGCCAGCAGCCCCGCGACTGGCGGCTACACCTTC. V gene TRBV28 combines with J gene TRBJ1-2, with D hard to call. Germline-derived CDR1 and CDR2 are MDHEN and SYDVKM. The V end lost 6 bases, the J end lost 8 bases, and 13 bases lay between the germline ends. The CDR3 runs 12 residues.

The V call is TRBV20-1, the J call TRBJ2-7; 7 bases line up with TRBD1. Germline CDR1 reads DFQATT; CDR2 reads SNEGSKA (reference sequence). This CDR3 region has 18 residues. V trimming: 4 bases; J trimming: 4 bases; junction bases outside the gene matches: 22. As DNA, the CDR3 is TGCAGTGCTATAGAGTCTCAGGACAGGACCCTTAAGAGATACGAGCAGTACTTC. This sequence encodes CSAIESQDRTLKRYEQYF.

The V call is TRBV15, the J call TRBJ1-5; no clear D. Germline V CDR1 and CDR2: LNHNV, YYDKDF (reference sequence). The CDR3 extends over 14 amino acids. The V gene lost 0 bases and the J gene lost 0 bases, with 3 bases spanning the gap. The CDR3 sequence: CATSREHSNQPQHF. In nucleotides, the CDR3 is TGTGCCACCAGCAGAGAGCATAGCAATCAGCCCCAGCATTTT.

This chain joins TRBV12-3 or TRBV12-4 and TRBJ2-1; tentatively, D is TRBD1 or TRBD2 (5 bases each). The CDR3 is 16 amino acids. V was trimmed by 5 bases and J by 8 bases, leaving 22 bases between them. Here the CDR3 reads CASSLRDRGARDEQFF. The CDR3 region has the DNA TGTGCCAGCAGTCTCCGCGATAGAGGGGCTAGGGATGAGCAGTTCTTC.

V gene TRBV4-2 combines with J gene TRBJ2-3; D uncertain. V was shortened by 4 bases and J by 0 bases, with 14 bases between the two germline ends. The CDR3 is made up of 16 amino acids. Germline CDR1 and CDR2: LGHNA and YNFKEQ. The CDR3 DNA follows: TGTGCCAGCAGCCCGGTCTTGGCCACAAGCACAGATACGCAGTATTTT. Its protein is CASSPVLATSTDTQYF.

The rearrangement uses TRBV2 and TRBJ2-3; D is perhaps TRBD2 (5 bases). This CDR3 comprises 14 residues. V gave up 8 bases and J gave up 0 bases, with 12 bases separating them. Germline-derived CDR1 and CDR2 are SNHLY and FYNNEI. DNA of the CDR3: TGTGCCAGCCGAGCGGACGCTAGCACAGATACGCAGTATTTT. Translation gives CASRADASTDTQYF.

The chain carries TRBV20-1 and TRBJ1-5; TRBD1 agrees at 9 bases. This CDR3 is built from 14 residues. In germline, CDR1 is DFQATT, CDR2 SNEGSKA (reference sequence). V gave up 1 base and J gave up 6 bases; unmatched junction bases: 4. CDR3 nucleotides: TGCAGTGCTAGAGGTACAGGGGGCAGTCAGCCCCAGCATTTT. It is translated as CSARGTGGSQPQHF.

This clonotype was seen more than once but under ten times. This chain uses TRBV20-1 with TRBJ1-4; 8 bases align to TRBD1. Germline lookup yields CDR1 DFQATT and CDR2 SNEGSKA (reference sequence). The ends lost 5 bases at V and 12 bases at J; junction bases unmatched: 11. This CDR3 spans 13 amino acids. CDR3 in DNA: TGCAGTGCTTGGGACAGGCTAACTGGGGAACTGTTTTTT. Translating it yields CSAWDRLTGELFF.

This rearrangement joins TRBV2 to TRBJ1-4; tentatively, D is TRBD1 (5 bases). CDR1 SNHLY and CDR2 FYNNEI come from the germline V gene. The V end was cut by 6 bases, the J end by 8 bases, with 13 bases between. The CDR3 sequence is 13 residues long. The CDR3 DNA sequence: TGTGCCAGCAGCGGGGCGGCGGAGGAAAAACTGTTTTTT. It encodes CASSGAAEEKLFF.

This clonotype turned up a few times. The CDR3 bases are TGTGCCAGCAGTCCTAGAGGGGACAGAAAATCCTACGAGCAGTACTTC. Translating it yields CASSPRGDRKSYEQYF. The chain uses TRBV6-7 and TRBJ2-7, with TRBD1 identical over 7 bases. TRBV6-7 is an ORF; its function is uncertain. Unmatched junction bases numbered 11, after V lost 5 bases and J lost 1 base. The CDR3 sequence is 16 residues long.

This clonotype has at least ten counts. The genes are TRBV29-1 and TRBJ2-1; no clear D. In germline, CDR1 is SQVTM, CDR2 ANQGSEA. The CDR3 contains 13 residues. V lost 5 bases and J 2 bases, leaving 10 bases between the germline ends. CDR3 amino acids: CSVRRSAYNEQFF. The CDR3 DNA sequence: TGCAGCGTTCGAAGAAGTGCCTACAATGAGCAGTTCTTC.